These 30 T cell receptor beta chains came from one sample sequenced in a study of regulatory T cells in long-lasting Graves disease. Construction of the TCR beta libraries employed iRepertoire HTBI primers in conjunction with Arm-PCR of CDR3 regions. A single record per CDR3 protein comes from TCRdb applying MiXCR to the multiplex PCR reads. Here the sample spans fewer than 450,000 distinct CDR3 sequences, roughly a quarter being singletons. Time point reported: persistent/refractory GD, antithyroid drugs over 5 years with positive TRAb. The TCR library was made from RNA extracted from PBMCs. This specimen consisted of peripheral blood mononuclear cells (PBMCs), obtained when the disease was refractory, from a patient treated with antithyroid drugs. These receptors were taken from a female donor with Graves disease.

The chain couples TRBV7-3 to TRBJ1-5, with D uncertain. Between the trimmed V and J ends, which lost 4 bases and 6 bases, there was a span of 13 bases. Germline-derived CDR1 and CDR2 are SGHTA and FQGTGA. The CDR3 is 14 amino acids. The CDR3: CASSYPERAQPQHF. The CDR3 DNA reads as TGTGCCAGCAGCTACCCCGAAAGAGCTCAGCCCCAGCATTTT.

This clonotype was seen at least ten times. This chain uses TRBV20-1 with TRBJ2-3; D ambiguous. Germline V gene lookup returns CDR1 DFQATT and CDR2 SNEGSKA (reference sequence). This CDR3 comprises 15 residues. The ends were cut back, 1 base at V and 6 bases at J, with 17 bases in the middle. CDR3 bases: TGCAGTGCTAGAGCGGGCCTCGGGCACATGGATACGCAGTATTTT. This encodes CSARAGLGHMDTQYF.

This clonotype was seen only a few times. This sequence joins TRBV6-2 or TRBV6-3 and TRBJ2-1; 7 bases agree with TRBD2. The CDR3 totals 15 residues. V gave up 10 bases and J gave up 0 bases; unmatched junction bases: 9. Germline V gene lookup returns CDR1 MNHEY and CDR2 SVGEGT. This chain's CDR3 is CATQRGTNSYNEQFF. The DNA of the CDR3 is TGTGCCACCCAGCGGGGCACGAACTCCTACAATGAGCAGTTCTTC.

A few counts support this clonotype. The chain has TRBV20-1 and TRBJ2-5, with D possibly matching TRBD2 (6 bases). The CDR3 loop spans 14 amino acids. Looked up from germline, CDR1 is DFQATT and CDR2 is SNEGSKA (reference sequence). Between the trimmed V and J ends, which lost 6 bases and 5 bases, there was a span of 19 bases. The CDR3 sequence is CSASPSVRGETQYF. CDR3 in DNA: TGCAGTGCCTCGCCTAGCGTCAGAGGGGAGACCCAGTACTTC.

This chain links TRBV7-2 with TRBJ2-7; no clear D gene. Germline CDR1 SGHTA, CDR2 FQGNSA. Trimming stripped 5 bases from V and 0 bases from J, with 5 bases between. The CDR3 is 12 residues long. CDR3 loop: CASSHFSYEQYF. The CDR3 DNA is TGTGCCAGCAGCCACTTCTCCTACGAGCAGTACTTC.

In this sample, this clonotype turned up many times. The V and J genes are TRBV20-1 and TRBJ2-7; 8 bases align to TRBD1. The CDR3 is 12 amino acids. After removal of 3 bases from V and 7 bases from J, the junction contained 5 bases not matched to a gene. Germline V gives CDR1 DFQATT, CDR2 SNEGSKA (reference sequence). The DNA for the CDR3 is TGCAGTGCTAGTCAGGGGGCGTTTGAGCAGTACTTC. Translated, it gives CSASQGAFEQYF.

The chain employs TRBV7-9 and TRBJ1-2, with a weak D call TRBD1 (5 bases). The V gene's germline CDR1 is SEHNR and CDR2 FQNEAQ (reference sequence). The CDR3 sequence is 14 residues long. Trimming pared 4 bases from V and 4 bases from J, leaving 13 bases between. The CDR3 DNA reads TGTGCCAGCAGCTGGGGGGGGAGTTTCTATGGCTACACCTTC. Translation: CASSWGGSFYGYTF. Looking up the rest from reference TRBV7-9 and TRBJ1-2 gives the full variable domain: DTGVSQNPRHKITKRGQNVTFRCDPISEHNRLYWYRQTLGQGPEFLTYFQNEAQLEKSRLLSDRFSAERPKGSFSTLEIQRTEQGDSAMYLCASSWGGSFYGYTFGSGTRLTVV.

A remark on this clonotype: A far larger clone is one base from this, pointing to a likely read error. The V gene is TRBV27, the J gene TRBJ2-5; possibly TRBD2 for D (6 bases). Per the germline V gene, CDR1 is MNHEY and CDR2 is SMNVEV (reference sequence). This CDR3 has 14 amino acids. The ends were cut back, 10 bases at V and 7 bases at J, with 22 bases in the middle. In DNA form, the CDR3 reads TGTGCCAACAGACCTTTTAGCGGAGGCTTGACCCAGTACTTC. Its protein product is CANRPFSGGLTQYF.

In its sample, this clonotype was seen many times. The chain employs TRBV30 and TRBJ1-4; unclear D gene. The germline gives CDR1 GTSNPN, CDR2 SVGIG (reference sequence). CDR3 length: 11 amino acids. V was cut by 7 bases and J by 7 bases, with 10 bases left in between. The CDR3 DNA sequence: TGTGCCTTCAAGGAGGCTGAAAAACTGTTTTTT. It specifies CAFKEAEKLFF. Complete variable domain (other parts from reference TRBV30 and TRBJ1-4): SQTIHQWPATLVQPVGSPLSLECTVEGTSNPNLYWYRQAAGRGLQLLFYSVGIGQISSEVPQNLSASRPQDRQFILSSKKLLLSDSGFYLCAFKEAEKLFFGSGTQLSVL.

As for this clonotype: Given a much more abundant clone one base away, this may be a read error. The chain uses TRBV7-8 and TRBJ2-7; D is unresolved. Between the trimmed V and J ends, which lost 1 base and 0 bases, there was a span of 16 bases. Germline V gene sequence: CDR1 SGHVS, CDR2 FQNEAQ. This CDR3 spans 17 amino acids. As DNA, the CDR3 is TGTGCCAGCAGCTTAGTAAGGAGCCCATCAAGCTCCTACGAGCAGTACTTC. Translating gives CASSLVRSPSSSYEQYF.

The rearrangement uses TRBV28 and TRBJ1-5, with D tentatively TRBD1 (6 bases). Germline assignment: CDR1 MDHEN and CDR2 SYDVKM. The CDR3 covers 15 residues. The germline V and J ends were trimmed by 6 bases and 4 bases, with 16 bases remaining between them. CDR3 nucleotide sequence: TGTGCCAGCAGCGGTTACACAGGGAATAATCAGCCCCAGCATTTT. It specifies CASSGYTGNNQPQHF.

This clonotype came up many times. The chain joins TRBV27 to TRBJ1-1, with D possibly matching TRBD1 (5 bases). Germline V gene lookup returns CDR1 MNHEY and CDR2 SMNVEV (reference sequence). This CDR3 spans 14 amino acids. V was pared by 5 bases and J by 4 bases, with 14 bases between. CDR3 nucleotides: TGTGCCAGCAGTCTACAACAGGTTACCACTGAAGCTTTCTTT. This sequence encodes CASSLQQVTTEAFF.

The rearrangement links TRBV14 to TRBJ1-1; the D gene is possibly TRBD1 (6 bases). The CDR3 spans 11 residues. CDR1 and CDR2 from the germline V gene are SGHDN and FVKESK. V was trimmed by 1 base and J by 10 bases, leaving 7 bases between them. The CDR3 sequence: CASSQGGGAFF. In DNA, the CDR3 is TGTGCCAGCAGCCAAGGAGGGGGAGCTTTCTTT. Full variable domain (remainder filled in from reference TRBV14 and TRBJ1-1): EAGVTQFPSHSVIEKGQTVTLRCDPISGHDNLYWYRRVMGKEIKFLLHFVKESKQDESGMPNNRFLAERTGGTYSTLKVQPAELEDSGVYFCASSQGGGAFFGQGTRLTVV.

The chain combines TRBV3-1 with TRBJ2-1; 13 nucleotides align to TRBD2. Germline assignment: CDR1 LGHDT and CDR2 YNNKEL (reference sequence). V gave up 3 bases and J gave up 0 bases; unmatched junction bases: 2. The CDR3 length is 17 residues. DNA for the CDR3: TGTGCCAGCAGCCATGGGACTAGCGGGACCTCCTACAATGAGCAGTTCTTC. Encoded protein: CASSHGTSGTSYNEQFF.

This clonotype was counted ten times or more. The genes are TRBV12-3 or TRBV12-4 and TRBJ1-2; TRBD1 is a possible D gene (6 bases). Between the trimmed V and J ends, which lost 6 bases and 2 bases, there was a span of 13 bases. The CDR3 consists of 14 residues. Written as DNA, the CDR3 is TGTGCCAGCAGCCTGACTACAGGGAACTATGGCTACACCTTC. This gives the protein CASSLTTGNYGYTF.

This clonotype was counted many times. The chain uses TRBV27 and TRBJ2-7; D gene unclear. CDR3 length: 12 residues. Trimming left V 5 bases short and J 4 bases short, with 9 bases between. The germline CDR1 and CDR2 sequences are MNHEY and SMNVEV (reference sequence). CDR3 in amino acids: CASSINGYEQYF. CDR3 coding DNA: TGTGCCAGCAGTATTAATGGGTACGAGCAGTACTTC.

The sample holds a few counts of this clonotype. The rearrangement links TRBV6-2 or TRBV6-3 to TRBJ1-1, with D perhaps TRBD1 (5 bases). This CDR3 region has 13 residues. Germline-derived CDR1 and CDR2 are MNHEY and SVGEGT. V was cut by 6 bases and J by 4 bases, with 12 bases left in between. The CDR3 DNA sequence: TGTGCCAGCAGCCGGGACGGGACCACTGAAGCTTTCTTT. Its translation: CASSRDGTTEAFF.

This clonotype was found many times. The genes are TRBV24-1 and TRBJ1-2; no reliable D call. Germline V CDR1 and CDR2: KGHDR, SFDVKD. Trimming cost V 4 bases and J 10 bases, with 18 bases left between them. This CDR3 contains 14 residues. Here the CDR3 reads CATSDTDRPRDYTF. In nucleotides, the CDR3 is TGTGCCACCAGTGACACGGACCGACCGCGAGACTACACCTTC.

Here the CDR3 reads CASSEYSGPSEEQYF. CDR3 nucleotides: TGTGCCAGCAGCGAATATAGCGGGCCCAGCGAGGAGCAGTACTTC. The chain links TRBV7-9 to TRBJ2-7; the match to TRBD2 covers 7 bases. Germline V gives CDR1 SEHNR, CDR2 FQNEAQ (reference sequence). CDR3 length equals 15 residues. V shed 5 bases and J 7 bases; nucleotides not matched to a gene: 14.

This chain joins TRBV19 and TRBJ1-5; TRBD1 might be the D (5 bases). Trimming stripped 3 bases from V and 4 bases from J, with 10 bases between. The CDR3 contains 14 residues. Germline V gene lookup returns CDR1 LNHDA and CDR2 SQIVND (reference sequence). CDR3 region: CASSIAGRNQPQHF. As DNA, the CDR3 is TGTGCCAGTAGTATCGCAGGGAGAAATCAGCCCCAGCATTTT.

This clonotype has just one count. The V and J genes are TRBV4-1 and TRBJ1-3; the D gene is possibly TRBD1 (5 bases). V shed 3 bases and J shed 2 bases, with 14 bases lying between them. CDR3 length: 16 amino acids. CDR1 and CDR2 (germline): MGHRA, YSYEKL. The CDR3 DNA reads TGCGCCAGCAGCCACCCCAGGGTCACAGCTGGAAACACCATATATTTT. This codes for CASSHPRVTAGNTIYF.

This clonotype occurred many times. The J gene is TRBJ2-7, the V gene TRBV2; D gene unclear. Germline V gene data show CDR1 as SNHLY and CDR2 as FYNNEI. V gave up 7 bases and J gave up 2 bases, with 15 bases separating them. The length of the CDR3 is 14 residues. CDR3 loop: CASKGTATTYEQYF. Written as DNA, the CDR3 is TGTGCCAGCAAGGGAACAGCCACCACCTACGAGCAGTACTTC.

The chain joins TRBV19 to TRBJ1-3; D gene uncertain. V lost 1 base and J lost 2, with 0 bases in between. Germline CDR1 and CDR2: LNHDA and SQIVND (reference sequence). The CDR3 loop spans 12 amino acids. The DNA for the CDR3 is TGTGCCAGTAGTATAGCTGGAAACACCATATATTTT. Translation: CASSIAGNTIYF. Together with reference TRBV19 and TRBJ1-3, the CDR3 gives the full variable domain: DGGITQSPKYLFRKEGQNVTLSCEQNLNHDAMYWYRQDPGQGLRLIYYSQIVNDFQKGDIAEGYSVSREKKESFPLTVTSAQKNPTAFYLCASSIAGNTIYFGEGSWLTVV.

This clonotype was counted ten times or more. The rearrangement joins TRBV12-3 or TRBV12-4 to TRBJ1-2, with D possibly matching TRBD1 (5 bases). Trimming took 4 bases from V and 8 from J, leaving 14 bases between them. The CDR3 is 13 amino acids. This CDR3 reads CASSYRRWGGYTF. The CDR3 region has the DNA TGTGCCAGCAGTTACAGGAGGTGGGGCGGCTACACCTTC.

A note on this clonotype: A much larger clone differs from this one at a single base, so this may be a read error. V usage is TRBV12-3 or TRBV12-4 and J usage is TRBJ1-5; no definite D call. CDR3 length equals 15 residues. The CDR3 loop is CASSLMGTGNQPRHF. CDR3 sequence (DNA): TGTGCCAGCAGTTTAATGGGTACGGGCAATCAGCCCCGGCATTTT.

This rearrangement joins TRBV2 to TRBJ2-3, with D unclear. V was pared by 5 bases and J by 2 bases, with 8 bases between. Germline loops: CDR1 SNHLY, CDR2 FYNNEI. This CDR3 has 13 amino acids. The CDR3 nucleotides are TGTGCCAGCAGTATGACCGCCACAGATACGCAGTATTTT. Translated: CASSMTATDTQYF.

This clonotype was observed at least ten times. V is TRBV6-1 and J is TRBJ2-5; no firm D call. Germline CDR1 MNHNS, CDR2 SASEGT. There are 17 residues in the CDR3. The V gene lost 5 bases and the J gene lost 1 base, with 20 bases spanning the gap. For the CDR3, the DNA is TGTGCCAGCAGTAGTTCGCTTGGGATGAGATTCCAAGAGACCCAGTACTTC. Amino acid sequence: CASSSSLGMRFQETQYF.

CDR3 in DNA: TGTGCCAGCAACCTACCGGGACTAGCGCCGAACAATGAGCAGTTCTTC. Translating gives CASNLPGLAPNNEQFF. V and J are TRBV28 and TRBJ2-1; 10 bases line up with TRBD2. J lost 5 bases, V lost 7 bases, and 11 bases had no gene match. The length of the CDR3 is 16 residues. CDR1 MDHEN and CDR2 SYDVKM come from the germline V gene.

In this sample, this clonotype turned up many times. V and J are TRBV20-1 and TRBJ2-7, with D perhaps TRBD1 (6 bases). V was shortened by 5 bases and J by 1 base, with 15 bases between the two germline ends. The CDR3 extends over 14 amino acids. Germline V CDR1 and CDR2: DFQATT, SNEGSKA (reference sequence). CDR3 sequence: CSAGDIGQSYEQYF. The CDR3 DNA is TGCAGTGCTGGGGACATAGGACAGTCCTACGAGCAGTACTTC.

The chain joins TRBV25-1 to TRBJ1-1; D is uncertain. The CDR3 has 18 residues. The germline CDR1 and CDR2 sequences are MGHDK and SYGVNS. V dropped 3 bases and J dropped 1 base, with 21 bases sitting between them. The CDR3 DNA sequence: TGTGCCAGCAGTGACCTCAGCTCCCCGGAAGTGGGGAACACTGAAGCTTTCTTT. It is translated as CASSDLSSPEVGNTEAFF.